This T cell receptor (beta chain) originates from a study of blood T cell repertoires in COVID-19. Study-level background: Material from acute and convalescent COVID-19 was sourced from the United States, Italy and Spain. Nucleic acid was either cDNA or gDNA, and it came from T cells, B-cell-depleted T cells, or PBMCs.

There are 17 residues in the CDR3. Trimming stripped 0 bases from V and 0 bases from J, with 12 bases between. The V gene's germline CDR1 is LGHNA and CDR2 YSLEER. Original data processing: By means of reference gene primer amplification, nucleated cell counts were estimated. Sequencing used immunoSEQ multiplex PCR; TCRdb keeps in-frame clones, though not all of them. That table supplies the V and J calls and clone size; D and trimming were determined from the DNA. This table holds some 88,000 clones, around 90% found once. The receptor's source is a human donor with active COVID-19. The donor label of this sample is uncertain. This chain connects TRBV4-3 to TRBJ1-3, with D tentatively TRBD1 (6 bases). The source material was peripheral blood. DNA for the CDR3: TGCGCCAGCAGCCAAGATTATGGACAGTTCTCTGGAAACACCATATATTTT. Its protein is CASSQDYGQFSGNTIYF.